This TCR beta chain stems from a study of beta chain features in type 1 diabetes. This CDR3 has 13 residues. Per the germline V gene, CDR1 is MDHEN and CDR2 is SYDVKM. Trimming shortened V by 6 bases and J by 7 bases, and 13 bases separated the two germline ends. The sequenced template was cDNA made from the entire isolated RNA. TCRdb's table, derived via immunoSEQ multiplex PCR, lists solely in-frame clones and lacks some. This sample has 450,000 or so clones, with roughly 10% found just once. This receptor was taken from a woman aged 18-29 years in good health. The V and J genes are TRBV28 and TRBJ1-5; D might be TRBD1 (6 bases). Sequenced: naive CD4+ T cells from blood. CDR3 protein: CASRPPGAQPQHF. Written as DNA, the CDR3 is TGTGCCAGCAGGCCGCCAGGGGCCCAGCCCCAGCATTTT.